Listed here are 15 T cell receptor beta chains from one sample, sequenced in a study of cytomegalovirus exposure and HLA in healthy donors (TCRdb year 2017). Receptor amplification or capture employed the immunoSEQ multiplex PCR assay. For the multiplex PCR, a mixture combining 60 forward primers for TCR Vbeta segments and 13 reverse primers for TCR Jbeta segments was used. Imported from immuneACCESS, the table was reduced by TCRdb to in-frame sequences with V and J called. These copies leave out some clones; in studies compared against another copy, an unresolved V gene accounts for under half, and the cause of the remainder is not known. This sample gives under 200,000 clones in total; approximately 80% of them show up just once. The biggest ten clones account for about 4.3% of the sample. Sequencing was done on a sample of PBMCs. Receptors originate from a man aged 30 to 39 in good health and CMV-seronegative.

The V call is TRBV6-5, the J call TRBJ1-6; 8 bases line up with TRBD1. V shed 7 bases and J 10 bases; nucleotides not matched to a gene: 6. CDR1 and CDR2 (germline): MNHEY, SVGAGI. This CDR3 spans 13 amino acids. The CDR3 protein is CASKDRVESPLHF. CDR3 in DNA: TGTGCCAGCAAGGACAGGGTAGAGTCACCCCTCCACTTT.

This chain uses TRBV6-5 with TRBJ2-5; D gene unclear. Germline V gene sequence: CDR1 MNHEY, CDR2 SVGAGI. V was clipped by 0 bases and J by 5 bases, with 4 bases between them. The CDR3 covers 12 residues. The CDR3, as DNA: TGTGCCAGCAGTTACTCCGTGGAGACCCAGTACTTC. Translating it yields CASSYSVETQYF.

This chain uses TRBV7-9 with TRBJ2-7; 9 bases match TRBD1. The ends lost 11 bases at V and 3 bases at J; junction bases unmatched: 17. The V gene's germline CDR1 is SEHNR and CDR2 FQNEAQ (reference sequence). CDR3 size: 16 residues. CDR3 amino acids: CAGSGYHRDRDYEQYF. The CDR3 DNA reads TGTGCCGGCTCGGGGTACCACCGGGACAGGGACTACGAGCAGTACTTC.

CDR3 DNA: TGTGCCAGCAGTCGACAGGGAGTTAGCTATGGCTACACCTTC. Its protein product is CASSRQGVSYGYTF. The chain recombines TRBV28 with TRBJ1-2; 7 nucleotides agree with TRBD1. The germline V gene encodes CDR1 MDHEN and CDR2 SYDVKM. This CDR3 comprises 14 residues. Germline trimming cut 5 bases from V and 4 bases from J; bases unmatched to any gene: 7.

This clone has a single count. CDR3 sequence (DNA): TGCAGTGCTAGAACAGGGTACGAGCAGTACTTC. It specifies CSARTGYEQYF. This chain joins TRBV20-1 and TRBJ2-7; possible D gene TRBD1, 6 bases. The CDR3 runs 11 residues. From germline, CDR1 is DFQATT and CDR2 SNEGSKA (reference sequence). Between the trimmed V and J ends, which lost 2 bases and 4 bases, there was a span of 6 bases.

This clone was observed a few times. The J gene is TRBJ2-3, the V gene TRBV7-9, with no clear D. Trimming stripped 5 bases from V and 2 bases from J, with 2 bases between. In germline, CDR1 is SEHNR, CDR2 FQNEAQ (reference sequence). The CDR3 has 11 residues. The CDR3 protein is CASSHTDTQYF. The CDR3 DNA reads as TGTGCCAGCAGCCACACAGATACGCAGTATTTT.

The chain has TRBV18 and TRBJ1-1; D uncertain. The germline V gene has CDR1 KGHSH and CDR2 LQKENI. The CDR3 is 16 residues long. V dropped 9 bases and J dropped 3 bases, with 23 bases sitting between them. CDR3 amino acids: CASLEYLIRGDTEAFF. Here the CDR3 DNA reads TGTGCCAGTCTGGAATACCTCATTCGCGGGGACACTGAAGCTTTCTTT.

This chain links TRBV5-6 with TRBJ1-2; 11 bases line up with TRBD1. V trimming: 4 bases; J trimming: 4 bases; junction bases outside the gene matches: 9. CDR3 length: 16 residues. CDR1 is SGHDT, CDR2 YYEEEE, per germline. The DNA of the CDR3 is TGTGCCAGCAGCCATGGACAGGGGGCGGGTGGCTATGGCTACACCTTC. Encoded protein: CASSHGQGAGGYGYTF.

J is TRBJ1-2 and V is TRBV19; a weak D match, TRBD1 (5 bases). The CDR3 covers 14 residues. V lost 5 bases to trimming and J lost 1 base, with 11 bases between them. Germline V CDR1 and CDR2: LNHDA, SQIVND (reference sequence). The chain's CDR3 is CASSRQGLNYGYTF. The CDR3 DNA sequence: TGTGCCAGTAGTCGGCAGGGCCTTAACTATGGCTACACCTTC. Complete variable domain (other parts from reference TRBV19 and TRBJ1-2): DGGITQSPKYLFRKEGQNVTLSCEQNLNHDAMYWYRQDPGQGLRLIYYSQIVNDFQKGDIAEGYSVSREKKESFPLTVTSAQKNPTAFYLCASSRQGLNYGYTFGSGTRLTVV.

This chain uses TRBV25-1 with TRBJ1-1, with D unclear. Trimming took 6 bases from V and 3 from J, leaving 5 bases between them. CDR1 and CDR2 from the germline V gene are MGHDK and SYGVNS. The CDR3 is 11 amino acids. CDR3 in DNA: TGTGCCAGCAGCGGTTACACTGAAGCTTTCTTT. Translation gives CASSGYTEAFF.

This clone was picked up one time. V usage is TRBV11-2 and J usage is TRBJ1-6; D gene uncertain. V was clipped by 3 bases and J by 7 bases, with 7 bases between them. Germline CDR1 reads SGHAT; CDR2 reads FQNNGV. There are 13 residues in the CDR3. The CDR3 DNA is TGTGCCAGCAGCTTTGCTAAGAATTCACCCCTCCACTTT. Its translation: CASSFAKNSPLHF.

CDR3 coding DNA: TGTGCCAGCAGTGACTCTATTAGGGGTACGCAGTATTTT. It translates to CASSDSIRGTQYF. This rearrangement joins TRBV6-4 to TRBJ2-3; possible D gene TRBD1, 5 bases. Trimming left V 0 bases short and J 8 bases short, with 9 bases between. The CDR3 spans 13 residues. CDR1 is MRHNA and CDR2 is SNTAGT in the germline V gene.

This chain joins TRBV5-1 and TRBJ1-1; TRBD1 matches 7 bases. The J segment lost 8 bases and the V segment lost 2 bases, leaving 12 bases of the junction unmatched. This CDR3 has 15 residues. Germline-derived CDR1 and CDR2 are SGHRS and YFSETQ. CDR3 DNA: TGCGCCAGCAGCTTAGGAACAACCCGGGACAGCGAAGCTTTCTTT. Protein: CASSLGTTRDSEAFF.

This rearrangement joins TRBV12-5 to TRBJ1-1; 10 positions match TRBD1. Germline V gene sequence: CDR1 LGHNT, CDR2 FRNRAP. The length of the CDR3 is 17 residues. J gave up 6 bases and V 2 bases, and 12 bases lay outside the gene matches. The DNA for the CDR3 is TGTGCTAGTGGTTTGAGGGTGTTGGGGACAGGGGTCGCTGAAGCTTTCTTT. Protein sequence: CASGLRVLGTGVAEAFF.

The V call is TRBV7-9, the J call TRBJ1-4; no clear D. The CDR3 is made up of 14 amino acids. CDR1 is SEHNR, CDR2 FQNEAQ, per germline (reference sequence). V was trimmed by 5 bases and J by 8 bases, leaving 15 bases between them. DNA for the CDR3: TGTGCCAGCAGCCCAGCGGTGGGAGGGGAAAAACTGTTTTTT. It specifies CASSPAVGGEKLFF.